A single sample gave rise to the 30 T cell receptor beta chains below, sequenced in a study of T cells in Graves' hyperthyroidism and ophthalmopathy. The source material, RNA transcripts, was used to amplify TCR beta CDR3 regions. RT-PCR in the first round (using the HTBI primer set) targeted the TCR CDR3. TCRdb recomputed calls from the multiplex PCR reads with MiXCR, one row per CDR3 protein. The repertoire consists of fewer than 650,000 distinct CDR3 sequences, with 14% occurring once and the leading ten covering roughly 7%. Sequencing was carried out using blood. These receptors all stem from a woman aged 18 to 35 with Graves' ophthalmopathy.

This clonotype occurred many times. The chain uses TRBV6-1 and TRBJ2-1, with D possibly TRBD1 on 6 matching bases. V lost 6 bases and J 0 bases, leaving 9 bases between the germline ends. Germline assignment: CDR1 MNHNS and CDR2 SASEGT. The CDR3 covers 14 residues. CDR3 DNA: TGTGCCAGCAGGACAGGAGCCTCCTACAATGAGCAGTTCTTC. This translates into CASRTGASYNEQFF.

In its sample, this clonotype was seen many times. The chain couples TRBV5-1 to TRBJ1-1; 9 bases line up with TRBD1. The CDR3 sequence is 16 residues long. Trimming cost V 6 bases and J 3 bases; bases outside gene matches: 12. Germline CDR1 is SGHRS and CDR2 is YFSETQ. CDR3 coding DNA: TGCGCCAGCACCACCGGGACAGGGTTCCTTGACACTGAAGCTTTCTTT. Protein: CASTTGTGFLDTEAFF.

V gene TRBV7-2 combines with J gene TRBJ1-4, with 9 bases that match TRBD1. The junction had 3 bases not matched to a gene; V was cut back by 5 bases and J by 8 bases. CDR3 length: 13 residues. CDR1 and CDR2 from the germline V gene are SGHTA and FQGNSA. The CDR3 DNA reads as TGTGCCAGCAGCGTGGACAGGGGCGAAAAACTGTTTTTT. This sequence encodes CASSVDRGEKLFF. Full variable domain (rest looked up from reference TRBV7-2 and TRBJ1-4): GAGVSQSPSNKVTEKGKDVELRCDPISGHTALYWYRQSLGQGLEFLIYFQGNSAPDKSGLPSDRFSAERTGGSVSTLTIQRTQQEDSAVYLCASSVDRGEKLFFGSGTQLSVL.

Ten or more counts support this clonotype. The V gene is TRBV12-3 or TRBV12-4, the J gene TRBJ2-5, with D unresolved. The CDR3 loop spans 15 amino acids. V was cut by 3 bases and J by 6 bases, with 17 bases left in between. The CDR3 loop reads CASSFRWFGQQTQYF. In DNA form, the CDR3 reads TGTGCCAGCAGTTTCCGATGGTTCGGTCAACAGACCCAGTACTTC.

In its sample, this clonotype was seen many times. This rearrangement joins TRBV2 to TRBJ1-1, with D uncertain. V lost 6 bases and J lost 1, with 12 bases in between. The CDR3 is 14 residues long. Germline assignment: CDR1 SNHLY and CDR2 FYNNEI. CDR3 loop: CASSLISTNTEAFF. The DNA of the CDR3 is TGTGCCAGCAGCTTGATTTCAACGAACACTGAAGCTTTCTTT. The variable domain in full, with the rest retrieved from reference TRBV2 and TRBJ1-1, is EPEVTQTPSHQVTQMGQEVILRCVPISNHLYFYWYRQILGQKVEFLVSFYNNEISEKSEIFDDQFSVERPDGSNFTLKIRSTKLEDSAMYFCASSLISTNTEAFFGQGTRLTVV.

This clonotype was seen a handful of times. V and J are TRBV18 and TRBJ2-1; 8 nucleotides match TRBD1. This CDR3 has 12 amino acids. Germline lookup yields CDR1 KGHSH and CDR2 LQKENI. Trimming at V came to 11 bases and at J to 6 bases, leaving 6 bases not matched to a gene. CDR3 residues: CAVGQGFNEQFF. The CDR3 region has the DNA TGTGCCGTCGGACAGGGCTTCAATGAGCAGTTCTTC.

CDR3 nucleotide sequence: TGTGCCAGCAGCTTTCTACCCGGTGGTCGCCAAGAGACCCAGTACTTC. It yields the protein CASSFLPGGRQETQYF. The chain joins TRBV7-9 to TRBJ2-5; D remains unclear. CDR1 is SEHNR, CDR2 FQNEAQ, per germline (reference sequence). V shed 3 bases and J shed 1 base, with 15 bases lying between them. The CDR3 length is 16 residues.

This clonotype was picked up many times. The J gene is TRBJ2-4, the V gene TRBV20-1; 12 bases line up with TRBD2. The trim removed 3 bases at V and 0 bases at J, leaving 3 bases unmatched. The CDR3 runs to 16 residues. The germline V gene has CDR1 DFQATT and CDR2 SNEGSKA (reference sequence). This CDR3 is CSARGTSGLAKNIQYF. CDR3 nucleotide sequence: TGCAGTGCTAGGGGGACTAGCGGGCTAGCCAAAAACATTCAGTACTTC.

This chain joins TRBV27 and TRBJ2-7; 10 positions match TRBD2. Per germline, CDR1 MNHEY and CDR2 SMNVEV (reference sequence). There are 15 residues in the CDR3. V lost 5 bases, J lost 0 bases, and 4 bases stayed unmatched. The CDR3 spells CASSSSSGGSYEQYF. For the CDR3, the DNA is TGTGCCAGCAGTAGCTCTAGCGGGGGCTCCTACGAGCAGTACTTC.

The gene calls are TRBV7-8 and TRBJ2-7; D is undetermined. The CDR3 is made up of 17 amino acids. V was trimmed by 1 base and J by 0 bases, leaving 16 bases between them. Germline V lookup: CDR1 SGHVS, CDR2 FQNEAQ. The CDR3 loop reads CASSLGQLRRGSYEQYF. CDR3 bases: TGTGCCAGCAGCTTAGGGCAGCTAAGGCGAGGCTCCTACGAGCAGTACTTC.

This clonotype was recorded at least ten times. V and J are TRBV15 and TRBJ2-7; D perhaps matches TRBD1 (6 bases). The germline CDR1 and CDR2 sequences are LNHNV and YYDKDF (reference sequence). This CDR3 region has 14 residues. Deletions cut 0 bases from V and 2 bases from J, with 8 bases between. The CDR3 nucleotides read TGTGCCACCAGCAGAGATAAGGGGGCCTACGAGCAGTACTTC. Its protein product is CATSRDKGAYEQYF. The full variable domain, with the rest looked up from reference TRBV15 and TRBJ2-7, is DAMVIQNPRYQVTQFGKPVTLSCSQTLNHNVMYWYQQKSSQAPKLLFHYYDKDFNNEADTPDNFQSRRPNTSFCFLDIRSPGLGDTAMYLCATSRDKGAYEQYFGPGTRLTVT.

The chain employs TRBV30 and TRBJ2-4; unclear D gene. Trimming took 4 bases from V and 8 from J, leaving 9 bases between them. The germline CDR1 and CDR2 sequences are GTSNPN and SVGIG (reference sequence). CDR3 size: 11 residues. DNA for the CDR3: TGTGCCTGGAAGTTCGGAGACATTCAGTACTTC. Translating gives CAWKFGDIQYF.

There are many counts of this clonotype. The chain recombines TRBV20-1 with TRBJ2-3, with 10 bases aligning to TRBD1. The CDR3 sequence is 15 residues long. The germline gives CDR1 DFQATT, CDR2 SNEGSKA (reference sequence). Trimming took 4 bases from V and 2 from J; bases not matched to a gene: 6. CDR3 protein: CSATGTGVSTDTQYF. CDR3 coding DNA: TGCAGTGCTACTGGGACAGGGGTTTCCACAGATACGCAGTATTTT.

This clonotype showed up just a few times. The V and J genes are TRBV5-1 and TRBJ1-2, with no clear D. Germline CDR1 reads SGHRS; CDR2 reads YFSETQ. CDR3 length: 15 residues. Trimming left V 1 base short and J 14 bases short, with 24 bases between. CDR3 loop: CASSLSSLQLSLGTF. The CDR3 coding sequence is TGCGCCAGCAGCTTGAGCAGTCTTCAGCTTTCCTTAGGTACCTTC.

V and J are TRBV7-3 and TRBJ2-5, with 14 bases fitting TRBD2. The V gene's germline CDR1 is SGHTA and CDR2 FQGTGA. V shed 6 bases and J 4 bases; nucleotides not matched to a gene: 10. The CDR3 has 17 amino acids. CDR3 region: CASSATSGRVPGETQYF. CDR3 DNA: TGTGCCAGCAGTGCGACTAGCGGGAGGGTTCCAGGAGAGACCCAGTACTTC. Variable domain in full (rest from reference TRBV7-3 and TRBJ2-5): GAGVSQTPSNKVTEKGKYVELRCDPISGHTALYWYRQSLGQGPEFLIYFQGTGAADDSGLPNDRFFAVRPEGSVSTLKIQRTERGDSAVYLCASSATSGRVPGETQYFGPGTRLLVL.

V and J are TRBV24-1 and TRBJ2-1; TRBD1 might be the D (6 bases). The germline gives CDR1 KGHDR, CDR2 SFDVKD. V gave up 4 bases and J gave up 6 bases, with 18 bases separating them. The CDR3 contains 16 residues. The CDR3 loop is CATSDLDSPSRNEQFF. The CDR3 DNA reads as TGTGCCACCAGTGACCTGGACAGTCCCTCACGCAATGAGCAGTTCTTC.

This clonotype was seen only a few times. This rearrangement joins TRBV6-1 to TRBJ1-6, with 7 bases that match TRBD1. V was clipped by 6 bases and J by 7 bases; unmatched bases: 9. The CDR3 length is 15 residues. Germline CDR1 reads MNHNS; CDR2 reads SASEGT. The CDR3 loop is CASRNRDSLNSPLHF. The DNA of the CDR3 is TGTGCCAGCAGAAACCGGGACAGTCTAAATTCACCCCTCCACTTT.

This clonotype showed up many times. CDR3 nucleotide sequence: TGTGCCAGCAGCCCACCGGGGGGGGGTGCCCTCCAAGAGACCCAGTACTTC. Its protein is CASSPPGGGALQETQYF. The rearrangement joins TRBV28 to TRBJ2-5; TRBD2 aligns across 8 bases. The CDR3 is 17 residues long. The germline gives CDR1 MDHEN, CDR2 SYDVKM. Trimming removed 6 bases from V and 1 base from J; junction bases left unmatched: 13.

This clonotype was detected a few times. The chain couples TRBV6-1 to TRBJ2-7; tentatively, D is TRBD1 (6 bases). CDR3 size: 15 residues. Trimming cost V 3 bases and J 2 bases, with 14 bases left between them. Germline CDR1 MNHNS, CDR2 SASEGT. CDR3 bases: TGTGCCAGCAGTGATTACAGGGTGAATACCTACGAGCAGTACTTC. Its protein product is CASSDYRVNTYEQYF.

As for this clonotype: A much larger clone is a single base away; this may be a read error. For the CDR3, the DNA is TGCAGTGCTAGTTCGGGGTTCCAGGGACAGGGAGAGCAGTACTTC. Residues: CSASSGFQGQGEQYF. This chain joins TRBV20-1 and TRBJ2-7; 9 bases are shared with TRBD1. Losses at the gene ends were 3 bases for V and 7 bases for J; bases not matched to a gene: 13. The germline CDR1 and CDR2 sequences are DFQATT and SNEGSKA (reference sequence). There are 15 residues in the CDR3.

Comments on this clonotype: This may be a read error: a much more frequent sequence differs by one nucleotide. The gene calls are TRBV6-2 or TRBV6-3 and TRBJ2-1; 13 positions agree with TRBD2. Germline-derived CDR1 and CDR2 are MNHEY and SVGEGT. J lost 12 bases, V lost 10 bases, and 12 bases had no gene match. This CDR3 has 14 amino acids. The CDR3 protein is CATRRLAGGPRQFF. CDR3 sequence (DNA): TGTGCCACCAGGCGACTAGCGGGAGGTCCGAGGCAGTTCTTC.

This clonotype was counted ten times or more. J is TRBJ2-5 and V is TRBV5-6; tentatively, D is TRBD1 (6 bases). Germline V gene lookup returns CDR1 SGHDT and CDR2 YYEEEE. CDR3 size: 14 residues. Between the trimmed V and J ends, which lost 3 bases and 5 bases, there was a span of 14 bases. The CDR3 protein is CASSSARTEETQYF. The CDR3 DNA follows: TGTGCCAGCAGCTCTGCGAGGACAGAGGAGACCCAGTACTTC.

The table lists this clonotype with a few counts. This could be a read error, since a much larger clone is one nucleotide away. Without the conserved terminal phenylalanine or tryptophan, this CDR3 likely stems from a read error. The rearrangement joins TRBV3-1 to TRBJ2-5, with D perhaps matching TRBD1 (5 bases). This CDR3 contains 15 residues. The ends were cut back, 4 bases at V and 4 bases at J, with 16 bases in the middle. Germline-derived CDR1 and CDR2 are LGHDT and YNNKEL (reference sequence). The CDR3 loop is CASSPPLTVGETQYL. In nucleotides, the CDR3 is TGTGCCAGCAGCCCTCCATTGACAGTGGGAGAGACCCAGTACCTC.

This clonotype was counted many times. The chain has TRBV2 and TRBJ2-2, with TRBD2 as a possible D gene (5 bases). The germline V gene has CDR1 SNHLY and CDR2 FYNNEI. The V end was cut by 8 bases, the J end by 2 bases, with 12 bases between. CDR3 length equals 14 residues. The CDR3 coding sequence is TGTGCCAGCTTAGCGCTATCCAACACCGGGGAGCTGTTTTTT. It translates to CASLALSNTGELFF.

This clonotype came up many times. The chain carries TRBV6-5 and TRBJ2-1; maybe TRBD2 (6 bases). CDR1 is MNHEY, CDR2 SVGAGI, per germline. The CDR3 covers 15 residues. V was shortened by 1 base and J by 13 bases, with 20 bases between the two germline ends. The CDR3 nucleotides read TGTGCCAGCAGTTACTTATCTAGCGACCCTTTAACCCAGTTCTTC. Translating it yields CASSYLSSDPLTQFF.

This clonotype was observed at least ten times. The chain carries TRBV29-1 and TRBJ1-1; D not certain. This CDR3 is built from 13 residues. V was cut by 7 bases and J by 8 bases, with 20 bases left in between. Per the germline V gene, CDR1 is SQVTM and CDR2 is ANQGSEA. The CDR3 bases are TGCAGCGGAGGTTCCGAACCGTCCAGGGAAGCTTTCTTT. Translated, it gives CSGGSEPSREAFF.

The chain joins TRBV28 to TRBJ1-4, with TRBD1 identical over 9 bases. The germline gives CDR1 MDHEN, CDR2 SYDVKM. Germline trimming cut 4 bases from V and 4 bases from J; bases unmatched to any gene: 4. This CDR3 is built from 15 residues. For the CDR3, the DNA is TGTGCCAGCAGTTACAGGGGGCCTGGTAATGAAAAACTGTTTTTT. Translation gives CASSYRGPGNEKLFF. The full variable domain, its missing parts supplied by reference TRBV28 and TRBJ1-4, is DVKVTQSSRYLVKRTGEKVFLECVQDMDHENMFWYRQDPGLGLRLIYFSYDVKMKEKGDIPEGYSVSREKKERFSLILESASTNQTSMYLCASSYRGPGNEKLFFGSGTQLSVL.

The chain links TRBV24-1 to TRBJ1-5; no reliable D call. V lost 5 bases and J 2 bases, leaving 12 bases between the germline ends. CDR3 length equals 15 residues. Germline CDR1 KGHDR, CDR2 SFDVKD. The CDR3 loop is CATSGGGEGNQPQHF. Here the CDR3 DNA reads TGTGCCACCAGTGGAGGCGGGGAAGGCAATCAGCCCCAGCATTTT.

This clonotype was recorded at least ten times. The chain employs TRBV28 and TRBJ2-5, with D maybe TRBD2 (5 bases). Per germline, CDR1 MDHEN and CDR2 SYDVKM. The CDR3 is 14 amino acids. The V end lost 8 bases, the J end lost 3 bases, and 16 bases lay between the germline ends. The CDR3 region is CASLSVGRKETQYF. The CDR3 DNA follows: TGTGCCAGCCTATCCGTTGGGAGAAAAGAGACCCAGTACTTC.

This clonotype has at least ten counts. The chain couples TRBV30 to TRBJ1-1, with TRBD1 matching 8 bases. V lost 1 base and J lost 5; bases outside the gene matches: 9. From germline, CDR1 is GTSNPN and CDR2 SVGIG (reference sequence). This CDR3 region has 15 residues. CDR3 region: CAWSAQGAGWTEAFF. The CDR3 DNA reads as TGTGCCTGGAGTGCCCAGGGGGCTGGATGGACTGAAGCTTTCTTT.